This TCR beta chain was captured in a study of shared clonotypes between healthy human individuals. Study conclusions and caveats: The researchers took only blood, and tissue repertoires probably look different.

Germline V CDR1 and CDR2: SGHAT, FQNNGV. The CDR3 extends over 12 amino acids. Each subset's genomic DNA was split evenly across several immunoSEQ plates. In the authors' workflow: Because ImmunoSEQ provided only junction sequences with no quality scores, the filtering differed. Profiled with immunoSEQ multiplex PCR; TCRdb holds only in-frame clones, not every one. The V and J calls and clone size were taken over from that table, and D and trimming were inferred from the DNA. Here the sample spans 400,000 to 600,000 clones, roughly three quarters being singletons. Extraction of genomic DNA in unsorted samples used approximately 100 million PBMCs. This clone showed up just a few times. Its antigen remains unknown. One end of the junction is discordant with germline, which a read error may explain.

The specimen was PBMCs. The chain uses TRBV11-2 and TRBJ1-2; D remains ambiguous. The sequence derives from a woman aged 40 to 50 in good health. Some clones in this sample may be carry-over from other donors' samples. The CDR3 region has the DNA TGTGCCAGCACCTTAGGGCCCGGGTTCGGCACCTTC. It yields the protein CASTLGPGFGTF.